This T cell receptor beta chain was recorded in a study of prognosis after radiotherapy for stage I lung cancer. General study results and limits: Patients who went on to get distant metastases had lower Shannon entropy after stereotactic body radiation therapy. Unique TCR clone counts were lower following stereotactic body radiation therapy (median roughly 9,900 versus 7,200). Usage of the TRBV and TRBJ genes (in patients with versus without metastases) was reportedly different. Determination of whether the expanded TCR clones were tumor-specific was not performed.

Genomic DNA yielded TCR beta CDR3, amplified by two-round multiplex PCR. Amplification in first-round PCR relied on primers specific to each TRBV and TRBJ gene. TCRdb reprocessed the multiplex PCR reads with MiXCR, giving one entry per CDR3 protein. The data show about 36,000 distinct CDR3 sequences, 32% seen once. This clonotype occurred many times. The antigen is unknown. This CDR3 comprises 17 residues. With 4 bases clipped from V and 0 bases from J, the junction kept 10 bases outside the gene matches. The germline CDR1 and CDR2 sequences are SGDLS and YYNGEE. The sequencing here drew on PBMCs, taken before or after stereotactic body radiation therapy (not recorded which). The chain uses TRBV9 and TRBJ1-2, with 9 bases that match TRBD1. The sequence was obtained from a donor aged 50 or older with non-small cell lung cancer. CDR3 sequence: CASSPGQGPLANYGYTF. The CDR3 nucleotides are TGTGCCAGCAGCCCGGGACAGGGACCGTTAGCTAACTATGGCTACACCTTC. The full variable domain, in which reference TRBV9 and TRBJ1-2 provide the parts outside the CDR3, is DSGVTQTPKHLITATGQRVTLRCSPRSGDLSVYWYQQSLDQGLQFLIQYYNGEERAKGNILERFSAQQFPDLHSELNLSSLELGDSALYFCASSPGQGPLANYGYTFGSGTRLTVV.